This T cell receptor (beta chain) came from a study of T cell clonotyping in hematopoietic cell transplantation. This clone was seen a handful of times. Germline V gives CDR1 LNHDA, CDR2 SQIVND (reference sequence). The J segment lost 5 bases and the V segment lost 5 bases, leaving 10 bases of the junction unmatched. This CDR3 contains 16 residues. Using immunoSEQ multiplex PCR, the repertoire was profiled, and TCRdb retains in-frame clones only, with some absent. The data hold tens of thousands of clones, with about 95% observed a single time. Sequencing used peripheral blood mononuclear cells. The rearrangement links TRBV19 to TRBJ2-2; TRBD2 agrees at 8 bases. This TCR came from a man aged 25 to 40 in good health. Some clones in this sample may be carry-over from other donors' samples. This chain's CDR3 is CASSLEREWLTGELFF. The CDR3 region has the DNA TGTGCCAGTAGTCTGGAGCGGGAGTGGTTGACCGGGGAGCTGTTTTTT.